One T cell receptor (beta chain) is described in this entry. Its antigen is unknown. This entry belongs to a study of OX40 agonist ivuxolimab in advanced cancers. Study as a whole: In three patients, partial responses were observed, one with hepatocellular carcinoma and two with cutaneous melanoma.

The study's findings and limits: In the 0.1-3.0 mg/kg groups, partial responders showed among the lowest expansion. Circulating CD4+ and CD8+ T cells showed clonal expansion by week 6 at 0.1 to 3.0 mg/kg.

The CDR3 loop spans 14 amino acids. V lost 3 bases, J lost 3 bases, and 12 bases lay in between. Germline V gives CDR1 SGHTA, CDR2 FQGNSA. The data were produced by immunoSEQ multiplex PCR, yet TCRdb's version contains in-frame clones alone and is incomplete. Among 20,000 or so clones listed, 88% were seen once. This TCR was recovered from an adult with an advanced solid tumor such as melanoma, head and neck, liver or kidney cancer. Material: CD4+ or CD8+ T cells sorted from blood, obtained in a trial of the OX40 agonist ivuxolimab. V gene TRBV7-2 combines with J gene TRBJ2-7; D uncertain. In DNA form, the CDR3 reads TGTGCCAGCAGCTTGAGTGACAAGTACTACGAGCAGTACTTC. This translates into CASSLSDKYYEQYF.